The subject of this entry is one TCR beta chain. The antigen is not known. The protocol was immunoSEQ multiplex PCR, while the TCRdb copy is restricted to in-frame clones and leaves out a portion. The profile shows about 64,000 clones, around nine tenths of them singletons. The time point denotes: cycle 4 day 1 (C4D1), after 6 weeks of nivolumab. The patients all showed relapse after autologous stem cell transplantation, while their brentuximab vedotin exposure varied. The data stem from a study of PD-1 blockade in classical Hodgkin lymphoma. Study information: Nivolumab 3 mg/kg was given intravenously every 2 weeks. Study-level results: Although disease activity or prior therapy may be involved, causes of the repertoire differences remain undefined. According to reports, newly diagnosed patients had lower baseline TCR diversity than healthy donors, and relapsed/refractory patients had lower baseline TCR diversity still.

Trimming took 4 bases from V and 3 from J; bases not matched to a gene: 18. From germline, CDR1 is SGHVS and CDR2 FQNEAQ. This CDR3 region has 18 residues. This receptor was identified in a human donor with classical Hodgkin lymphoma. V is TRBV7-8 and J is TRBJ2-7, with 7 nucleotides matching TRBD2. The specimen comprised peripheral blood mononuclear cells (PBMCs), sampled before the fourth cycle of nivolumab. The CDR3 DNA is TGTGCCAGCAGCTCGGGGAGGTTGTGGCGGGAGATCTACTACGAGCAGTACTTC. This translates into CASSSGRLWREIYYEQYF.